The clone carrying this TCR beta chain has just a few counts. Original handling: Nucleated cell counts were estimated from reference gene primer amplification. Profiled with immunoSEQ multiplex PCR; TCRdb holds only in-frame clones, not every one. V and J calls and clone size come straight from that table; D and trimming were deduced from the DNA. The repertoire holds about 50,000 clones, with more than 80% as singletons. The sample belongs to a study of blood T cell repertoires in COVID-19. Across the whole study: Sites in the United States, Italy and Spain provided acute and convalescent COVID-19 samples. Sources were T cells, B-cell-depleted T cells, or PBMCs; the material itself was cDNA or gDNA.

Germline-derived CDR1 and CDR2 are LGHNA and YNFKEQ. This CDR3 contains 16 residues. Losses at the gene ends were 0 bases for V and 2 bases for J; bases not matched to a gene: 4. The origin of this receptor is a human donor in a cohort sampled during active COVID-19. V gene TRBV4-2 combines with J gene TRBJ2-1; TRBD2 agrees at 7 bases. The sequenced sample consisted of peripheral blood. This chain's CDR3 is CASSQDLAGAYNEQFF. CDR3 DNA: TGTGCCAGCAGCCAAGATCTGGCGGGGGCCTACAATGAGCAGTTCTTC.